Shown below are 16 T cell receptor beta chains from a single sample sequenced in a study of T cells after yellow fever vaccination. TCRdb re-called the 5' RACE reads through MiXCR, storing one row per CDR3 protein. The table has 300,000 or so distinct CDR3 sequences, 10% to 15% seen once. The input for sequencing was CD4+ T cells sorted from PBMCs, taken 45 days after the yellow fever booster vaccination. These receptors were taken from a man aged 25-45 years who received the YFV17D yellow fever vaccine.

The chain recombines TRBV7-2 with TRBJ2-7, with TRBD2 as a possible D gene (6 bases). Germline lookup yields CDR1 SGHTA and CDR2 FQGNSA. The CDR3 runs 15 residues. V lost 1 base and J 0 bases, leaving 10 bases between the germline ends. CDR3: CASSLGSGSSYEQYF. The CDR3 bases are TGTGCCAGCAGCTTAGGTAGCGGAAGCTCCTACGAGCAGTACTTC.

Only a few counts were recorded for this clonotype. This chain connects TRBV27 to TRBJ1-1; no clear D. The CDR3 contains 14 residues. The germline V gene has CDR1 MNHEY and CDR2 SMNVEV (reference sequence). Trimming stripped 8 bases from V and 0 bases from J, with 13 bases between. The chain's CDR3 is CASQESRLNTEAFF. As DNA, the CDR3 is TGTGCCAGCCAAGAGAGTAGGTTGAACACTGAAGCTTTCTTT.

The V and J genes are TRBV9 and TRBJ2-2; maybe TRBD1 (5 bases). Germline V gives CDR1 SGDLS, CDR2 YYNGEE. The CDR3 is 13 amino acids. Trimming cost V 5 bases and J 4 bases, with 9 bases left between them. CDR3 nucleotides: TGTGCCAGCAGAGGGGTGAGCACCGGGGAGCTGTTTTTT. This sequence encodes CASRGVSTGELFF.

The genes are TRBV29-1 and TRBJ1-1, with D possibly being TRBD1 (6 bases). Germline V gives CDR1 SQVTM, CDR2 ANQGSEA. CDR3 length equals 13 residues. Trimming took off 2 bases at V and 1 base at J, with 8 bases between the two ends. The CDR3 DNA follows: TGCAGCGTTGAAAGGACAGCGAACACTGAAGCTTTCTTT. Its translation: CSVERTANTEAFF.

V is TRBV5-1 and J is TRBJ2-3; D gene ambiguous. The V gene lost 3 bases and the J gene lost 1 base, with 15 bases spanning the gap. The CDR3 consists of 16 residues. Germline CDR1 reads SGHRS; CDR2 reads YFSETQ. This CDR3 reads CASSYSRGSGTDTQYF. The CDR3 DNA follows: TGCGCCAGCAGCTATAGCCGTGGTTCCGGCACAGATACGCAGTATTTT.

This clonotype was counted ten times or more. The rearrangement uses TRBV10-3 and TRBJ2-1; 9 nucleotides match TRBD2. The CDR3 extends over 13 amino acids. With V trimmed by 8 bases and J by 8 bases, 7 bases remained unmatched. Germline V gene lookup returns CDR1 ENHRY and CDR2 SYGVKD. The CDR3 protein is CAIRAGGPDEQFF. The DNA of the CDR3 is TGTGCCATCCGGGCGGGAGGGCCGGATGAGCAGTTCTTC.

This clonotype showed up just a few times. This chain joins TRBV4-3 and TRBJ2-1; D possibly corresponds to TRBD1 (6 bases). The germline V gene has CDR1 LGHNA and CDR2 YSLEER. The V end was cut by 4 bases, the J end by 7 bases, with 17 bases between. This CDR3 is built from 15 residues. CDR3 amino acids: CASSPGRDRGNEQFF. The CDR3 DNA is TGCGCCAGCAGCCCCGGCAGGGATAGGGGGAATGAGCAGTTCTTC.

A few counts support this clonotype. The V and J genes are TRBV25-1 and TRBJ2-1; 12 bases line up with TRBD2. The germline V gene encodes CDR1 MGHDK and CDR2 SYGVNS. V lost 2 bases and J lost 4; bases outside the gene matches: 3. CDR3 size: 16 residues. The CDR3 region is CASSELAGGDYNEQFF. CDR3 DNA: TGTGCCAGCAGTGAACTAGCGGGAGGGGATTACAATGAGCAGTTCTTC.

This clonotype occurred many times. The chain recombines TRBV20-1 with TRBJ2-1; D may correspond to TRBD1 or TRBD2 (5 bases each). CDR3 length equals 16 residues. The germline V gene has CDR1 DFQATT and CDR2 SNEGSKA (reference sequence). Trimming shortened V by 0 bases and J by 5 bases, and 17 bases separated the two germline ends. CDR3 in amino acids: CSARDARDPSNNEQFF. Written as DNA, the CDR3 is TGCAGTGCTAGAGATGCCCGGGACCCCTCTAACAATGAGCAGTTCTTC.

This clonotype has ten or more counts. The rearrangement uses TRBV20-1 and TRBJ2-5; either TRBD1 or TRBD2 may fit D (5 bases each). The ends were cut back, 6 bases at V and 4 bases at J, with 18 bases in the middle. This CDR3 has 14 residues. Germline lookup yields CDR1 DFQATT and CDR2 SNEGSKA (reference sequence). CDR3 residues: CSAKGRVMRETQYF. CDR3 bases: TGCAGTGCCAAGGGGCGGGTGATGCGAGAGACCCAGTACTTC.

The CDR3 reads CASSYYSSYEQYF. In nucleotides, the CDR3 is TGTGCCAGCAGTTACTACAGCTCCTACGAGCAGTACTTC. The J gene is TRBJ2-7, the V gene TRBV6-5; D is unclear. V lost 1 base, J lost 0 bases, and 4 bases lay in between. Germline V gene sequence: CDR1 MNHEY, CDR2 SVGAGI. The CDR3 is 13 amino acids.

This clonotype has only a few counts. The CDR3 sequence: CASSAGQGPRQETQYF. The CDR3 DNA follows: TGTGCCAGCAGCGCAGGACAGGGGCCCCGACAAGAGACCCAGTACTTC. The rearrangement uses TRBV7-2 and TRBJ2-5; TRBD1 agrees at 9 bases. Trimming cost V 5 bases and J 2 bases; bases outside gene matches: 9. The CDR3 is 16 residues long. Germline assignment: CDR1 SGHTA and CDR2 FQGNSA.

The chain has TRBV12-3 or TRBV12-4 and TRBJ2-5, with 8 bases that match TRBD2. The V segment lost 3 bases and the J segment 5 bases; nucleotides outside the gene matches: 8. CDR3 length: 15 residues. This CDR3 reads CASSFQAGAGETQYF. As DNA, the CDR3 is TGTGCCAGCAGTTTTCAAGCGGGAGCTGGGGAGACCCAGTACTTC.

This clonotype turned up a few times. The chain carries TRBV12-5 and TRBJ1-1; D gene ambiguous. This CDR3 region has 12 residues. Trimming left V 1 base short and J 4 bases short, with 4 bases between. Germline V gene data show CDR1 as LGHNT and CDR2 as FRNRAP. CDR3 region: CASGLGLTEAFF. CDR3 nucleotide sequence: TGTGCTAGTGGTTTGGGGCTCACTGAAGCTTTCTTT.

This chain links TRBV5-1 with TRBJ2-5; D possibly corresponds to TRBD1 (6 bases). This CDR3 has 15 amino acids. The V end was cut by 2 bases, the J end by 4 bases, with 15 bases between. Germline V lookup: CDR1 SGHRS, CDR2 YFSETQ. The CDR3 is CASSFAGDRGETQYF. The CDR3 DNA reads TGCGCCAGCAGCTTCGCAGGGGATCGGGGAGAGACCCAGTACTTC.

In this sample, this clonotype turned up a few times. The chain recombines TRBV5-1 with TRBJ2-3; D remains unclear. V gave up 4 bases and J gave up 0 bases, with 12 bases separating them. Germline CDR1 is SGHRS and CDR2 is YFSETQ. The CDR3 is made up of 15 amino acids. The CDR3 loop reads CASSPPFGSTDTQYF. Here the CDR3 DNA reads TGCGCCAGCAGCCCCCCTTTCGGTAGCACAGATACGCAGTATTTT.